Shown below are 24 T cell receptor beta chains from a single sample sequenced in a study of blood T cells in healthy people across ages. A second PCR of 7 to 11 cycles used a sample-barcoded 5' primer and a J-beta primer mix. TCRdb re-analysed the 5' RACE reads in MiXCR, keeping a single row per CDR3 protein. In the table there are roughly 1,800,000 distinct CDR3 sequences, 40% to 55% of which are singletons. The specimen sequenced was blood. These receptors all come from a woman in her 40s in good health.

This chain uses TRBV25-1 with TRBJ1-4; no clear D. Trimming shortened V by 5 bases and J by 0 bases, and 13 bases separated the two germline ends. Germline CDR1 and CDR2: MGHDK and SYGVNS. There are 16 residues in the CDR3. The CDR3 nucleotides are TGTGCCAGCAGTACCTTTGCACCTGCAACTAATGAAAAACTGTTTTTT. This sequence encodes CASSTFAPATNEKLFF.

The CDR3 DNA is TGTGCCACCAGCAGAGACCGTCAGCCCCAGCATTTT. Encoded protein: CATSRDRQPQHF. The rearrangement uses TRBV15 and TRBJ1-5; no clear D. Trimming shortened V by 0 bases and J by 6 bases, and 3 bases separated the two germline ends. Germline V gene data show CDR1 as LNHNV and CDR2 as YYDKDF (reference sequence). The CDR3 loop spans 12 amino acids.

About this clonotype: A clone one base away is much larger, so this may be a read error. The chain is built from TRBV6-6 and TRBJ1-2; no clear D gene. V was pared by 4 bases and J by 7 bases, with 7 bases between. This CDR3 contains 11 residues. Germline V gene sequence: CDR1 MNHNY, CDR2 SVGAGI (reference sequence). The CDR3 bases are TGTGCCAGCAGTTTAAAGGGTGGCTACACCTTC. The encoded protein is CASSLKGGYTF.

This clonotype was counted between two and nine times. The V and J genes are TRBV21-1 and TRBJ2-7; TRBD1, the D gene given by the table, was not confirmed from the DNA. TRBV21-1 is classified as a pseudogene. The CDR3 sequence is 13 residues long. The CDR3 coding sequence is TGTGCCAGCCGGGACAGACCCTTCTACGAGCAGTACTTC. Residues: CASRDRPFYEQYF.

The rearrangement uses TRBV7-2 and TRBJ2-1; TRBD2 might be the D (7 bases). The J call may be wrong; the DNA end is better matched by TRBJ2-7. This CDR3 contains 14 residues. Germline CDR1 and CDR2: SGHTA and FQGNSA. The CDR3 DNA reads as TGTGCCAGCAGCTTAGATCCGGGGGGCAATGAGCAGTACTTC. It encodes CASSLDPGGNEQYF.

This sequence joins TRBV4-1 and TRBJ2-5; D might be TRBD2 (7 bases). V was clipped by 0 bases and J by 11 bases, with 25 bases between them. The germline V gene has CDR1 MGHRA and CDR2 YSYEKL. The CDR3 extends over 17 amino acids. The CDR3, as DNA: TGCGCCAGCAGCCAAGATGGGGGGACTACTGGGGACAATGAGCAGTACTTC. Residues: CASSQDGGTTGDNEQYF.

The chain uses TRBV5-1 and TRBJ2-6; 8 bases map to TRBD1. CDR1 is SGHRS and CDR2 is YFSETQ in the germline V gene. The length of the CDR3 is 17 residues. Trimming cost V 0 bases and J 4 bases; bases outside gene matches: 6. In DNA, the CDR3 is TGCGCCAGCAGCTTGGAGGCGCAGGGGGCAGGGGCCAACGTCCTGACTTTC. Amino acids: CASSLEAQGAGANVLTF.

The chain joins TRBV28 to TRBJ2-5; 9 bases align to TRBD1. The end of the DNA is better explained by TRBJ2-7, so the J call may be wrong. The germline V gene encodes CDR1 MDHEN and CDR2 SYDVKM. The CDR3 spans 17 residues. The CDR3 DNA follows: TGTGCCAGCAGTTTACTTCCCCCGGGACAGGGTCACTACGAGCAGTACTTC. Protein: CASSLLPPGQGHYEQYF.

DNA for the CDR3: TGCGCCAGCAGCTTGGTCCAGACAGGTGGGCTAGGCTACACCTTC. Translated: CASSLVQTGGLGYTF. The chain is built from TRBV5-1 and TRBJ1-2, with D perhaps TRBD1 (6 bases). Germline V gene sequence: CDR1 SGHRS, CDR2 YFSETQ. Trimming took off 0 bases at V and 8 bases at J, with 17 bases between the two ends. The length of the CDR3 is 15 residues.

The chain joins TRBV5-5 to TRBJ2-3; D possibly corresponds to TRBD2 (6 bases). The CDR3 loop spans 16 amino acids. The V gene's germline CDR1 is SGHKS and CDR2 YYEKEE (reference sequence). V was trimmed by 6 bases and J by 0 bases, leaving 17 bases between them. The CDR3 DNA reads TGTGCCAGCACCGGGGTGGGAGGACTGAGCACAGATACGCAGTATTTT. Amino acid sequence: CASTGVGGLSTDTQYF. Supplemented by reference TRBV5-5 and TRBJ2-3, the full variable domain reads DAGVTQSPTHLIKTRGQQVTLRCSPISGHKSVSWYQQVLGQGPQFIFQYYEKEERGRGNFPDRFSARQFPNYSSELNVNALLLGDSALYLCASTGVGGLSTDTQYFGPGTRLTVL.

This clonotype was picked up a small number of times. The gene calls are TRBV5-6 and TRBJ2-5; the match to TRBD2 covers 7 bases. Trimming at V came to 2 bases and at J to 4 bases, leaving 11 bases not matched to a gene. The CDR3 length is 16 residues. Germline-derived CDR1 and CDR2 are SGHDT and YYEEEE. The CDR3 nucleotides read TGTGCCAGCAGCTTCCCGGGGGGAAGGAGCCGAGAGACCCAGTACTTC. Translated, it gives CASSFPGGRSRETQYF.

This clonotype was counted between two and nine times. This rearrangement joins TRBV12-3 or TRBV12-4 to TRBJ2-7; D perhaps matches TRBD1 (5 bases). This CDR3 has 13 amino acids. With 7 bases removed from V and 4 bases from J, the gap between germline ends came to 14 bases. The CDR3: CASNQQGRYEQYF. Written as DNA, the CDR3 is TGTGCCAGCAATCAGCAGGGAAGGTACGAGCAGTACTTC.

The rearrangement links TRBV4-1 to TRBJ2-7, with D unresolved. In germline, CDR1 is MGHRA, CDR2 YSYEKL. Between the trimmed V and J ends, which lost 4 bases and 0 bases, there was a span of 16 bases. This CDR3 spans 16 amino acids. The CDR3 DNA follows: TGCGCCAGCAGCCCGTCTGCCTTTCGCGGCTCCTACGAGCAGTACTTC. Its protein product is CASSPSAFRGSYEQYF.

The chain carries TRBV7-9 and TRBJ2-3; 14 positions match TRBD2. CDR3 size: 19 residues. V lost 4 bases, J lost 7 bases, and 16 bases stayed unmatched. Germline V gene lookup returns CDR1 SEHNR and CDR2 FQNEAQ (reference sequence). The CDR3 DNA reads as TGTGCCAGCAGCTCACCACCCGGGACTAGCGGGGGCGATTCAAATACGCAGTATTTT. Residues: CASSSPPGTSGGDSNTQYF.

This clonotype has only one observation. The J gene is TRBJ2-2, the V gene TRBV24-1; D uncertain. The length of the CDR3 is 11 residues. The V end was cut by 6 bases, the J end by 6 bases, with 4 bases between. Germline V gene data show CDR1 as KGHDR and CDR2 as SFDVKD. The CDR3 region has the DNA TGTGCCACCAGTTGGTCCGGGGAGCTGTTTTTT. This encodes CATSWSGELFF.

V gene TRBV27 combines with J gene TRBJ2-4; a possible D gene is TRBD1 (5 bases). This CDR3 has 10 amino acids. Germline CDR1 MNHEY, CDR2 SMNVEV (reference sequence). The CDR3 loop is CGGPPNIQYF. CDR3 bases: TGTGGGGGCCCCCCAAACATTCAGTACTTC.

This chain links TRBV5-6 with TRBJ2-5, with 7 bases fitting TRBD1. V was pared by 0 bases and J by 1 base, with 3 bases of the junction left unmatched. From germline, CDR1 is SGHDT and CDR2 YYEEEE. This CDR3 is 15 amino acids long. In DNA form, the CDR3 reads TGTGCCAGCAGCTTGGTACAGGGGTTCCAAGAGACCCAGTACTTC. The encoded protein is CASSLVQGFQETQYF.

This clonotype was seen a few times. At one end, the junction sequence differs from germline, possibly due to a read error. The chain couples TRBV11-2 to TRBJ2-7; D is ambiguous. Germline V gene sequence: CDR1 SGHAT, CDR2 FQNNGV. The CDR3 spans 14 residues. Written as DNA, the CDR3 is TGTGCCTGCAGCTCGACCGACCTTTCTACCGAGCAGTACTTC. Amino acid sequence: CACSSTDLSTEQYF. Drawing the rest from reference TRBV11-2 and TRBJ2-7, the complete variable domain is EAGVAQSPRYKIIEKRQSVAFWCNPISGHATLYWYQQILGQGPKLLIQFQNNGVVDDSQLPKDRFSAERLKGVDSTLKIQPAKLEDSAVYLCACSSTDLSTEQYFGPGTRLTVT.

V gene TRBV7-9 combines with J gene TRBJ2-7; D is unresolved. Germline-derived CDR1 and CDR2 are SEHNR and FQNEAQ (reference sequence). The V gene lost 2 bases and the J gene lost 6 bases, with 8 bases spanning the gap. CDR3 length equals 12 residues. This CDR3 reads CASSLSSFEQYF. The CDR3 DNA reads as TGTGCCAGCAGCTTATCATCGTTCGAGCAGTACTTC.

This clonotype showed up just once. V gene TRBV6-5 combines with J gene TRBJ2-5; 7 nucleotides align to TRBD1. The trim removed 5 bases at V and 11 bases at J, leaving 11 bases unmatched. The CDR3 is 13 residues long. Germline CDR1 and CDR2: MNHEY and SVGAGI. CDR3 sequence: CASSTTGATEQYF. As DNA, the CDR3 is TGTGCCAGCAGTACAACAGGGGCTACTGAGCAGTACTTC.

The chain employs TRBV27 and TRBJ2-7; 9 nucleotides agree with TRBD1. Losses at the gene ends were 5 bases for V and 6 bases for J; bases not matched to a gene: 8. This CDR3 has 14 amino acids. Germline V lookup: CDR1 MNHEY, CDR2 SMNVEV (reference sequence). The chain's CDR3 is CASSPRDRVTEQYF. CDR3 in DNA: TGTGCCAGCAGTCCGAGGGACAGGGTTACCGAGCAGTACTTC.

This sequence joins TRBV12-3 or TRBV12-4 and TRBJ1-2; 7 bases are a match to TRBD1. Trimming took 6 bases from V and 6 from J; bases not matched to a gene: 13. This CDR3 spans 15 amino acids. The CDR3 loop reads CASRDIRQGLDGYTF. CDR3 DNA: TGTGCCAGCAGGGACATCCGACAGGGTCTCGATGGCTACACCTTC.

DNA for the CDR3: TGCAGCGTATCGGGACTAGTTGGCAATGAGCAGTTCTTC. It yields the protein CSVSGLVGNEQFF. This chain links TRBV29-1 with TRBJ2-1; TRBD2 matches 8 bases. The CDR3 runs 13 residues. Germline trimming cut 6 bases from V and 6 bases from J; bases unmatched to any gene: 7. Germline CDR1 SQVTM, CDR2 ANQGSEA.

The chain uses TRBV6-2 or TRBV6-3 and TRBJ2-3; 10 bases match TRBD1. The ends lost 6 bases at V and 5 bases at J; junction bases unmatched: 8. The CDR3 has 15 residues. Looked up from germline, CDR1 is MNHEY and CDR2 is SVGEGT. The CDR3 is CASSRRQGAKDTQYF. CDR3 nucleotides: TGTGCCAGCAGCCGTCGACAGGGGGCTAAAGATACGCAGTATTTT.